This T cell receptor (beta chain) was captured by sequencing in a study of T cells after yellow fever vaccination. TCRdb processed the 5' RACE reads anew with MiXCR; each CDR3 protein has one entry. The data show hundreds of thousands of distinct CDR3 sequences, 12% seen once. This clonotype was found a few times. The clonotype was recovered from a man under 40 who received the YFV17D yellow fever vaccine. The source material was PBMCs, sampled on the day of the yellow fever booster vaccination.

In DNA form, the CDR3 reads TGTGCCAGCAGCCCCGCCCGGGACAGGGCGAATGAAAAACTGTTTTTT. Amino acid sequence: CASSPARDRANEKLFF. V and J are TRBV7-8 and TRBJ1-4, with 9 bases matching TRBD1. The germline V gene has CDR1 SGHVS and CDR2 FQNEAQ. CDR3 length: 16 residues. V gave up 5 bases and J gave up 5 bases; unmatched junction bases: 9.